Listed here are 27 T cell receptor beta chains from one sample, sequenced in a study of CD8 T cells in Susac syndrome. Random hexamers were used to reverse transcribe the RNA input (about 0.5 to 1 ug). MiXCR was run by TCRdb on the immunoSEQ multiplex PCR reads, yielding one entry per CDR3 protein. The data hold a few hundred thousand distinct CDR3 sequences, with 95% observed a single time. The sequencing sample was made of CD4+ T cells from PBMCs. These receptors all stem from a human donor with multiple sclerosis.

The V and J genes are TRBV20-1 and TRBJ2-7, with D uncertain. Germline CDR1 and CDR2: DFQATT and SNEGSKA (reference sequence). The V and J ends lost 0 bases and 5 bases respectively, with 20 bases between them. There are 16 residues in the CDR3. The CDR3 spells CSARDAPGQVPHEQYF. DNA for the CDR3: TGCAGTGCTAGAGATGCCCCTGGGCAGGTCCCCCACGAGCAGTACTTC.

The chain links TRBV3-1 to TRBJ1-2; 9 bases are a match to TRBD1. The CDR3 sequence is 15 residues long. V shed 4 bases and J 3 bases; nucleotides not matched to a gene: 6. Germline loops: CDR1 LGHDT, CDR2 YNNKEL (reference sequence). The CDR3 reads CASSPSGTGHYGYTF. DNA of the CDR3: TGTGCCAGCAGCCCCTCCGGGACAGGGCACTATGGCTACACCTTC.

V and J are TRBV28 and TRBJ2-2; 7 bases fit TRBD2. CDR1 is MDHEN, CDR2 SYDVKM, per germline. This CDR3 comprises 13 residues. V lost 8 bases to trimming and J lost 9 bases; unmatched junction nucleotides: 9. This CDR3 reads CASESGGGRELFF. The CDR3 coding sequence is TGTGCCAGCGAATCGGGAGGAGGCAGGGAGCTGTTTTTT.

The chain recombines TRBV20-1 with TRBJ2-1, with D possibly matching TRBD2 (6 bases). The germline V gene encodes CDR1 DFQATT and CDR2 SNEGSKA (reference sequence). The CDR3 is made up of 15 amino acids. Deletions cut 4 bases from V and 5 bases from J, with 18 bases between. Written as DNA, the CDR3 is TGCAGTGCTAACCGGGACTCCCTATTTAACAATGAGCAGTTCTTC. Translated: CSANRDSLFNNEQFF.

J is TRBJ1-2 and V is TRBV28; D unclear. CDR3 length: 13 amino acids. The germline CDR1 and CDR2 sequences are MDHEN and SYDVKM. Trimming pared 8 bases from V and 4 bases from J, leaving 14 bases between. The CDR3 sequence is CASGSETFYGYTF. Here the CDR3 DNA reads TGTGCCAGCGGATCGGAAACGTTCTATGGCTACACCTTC.

This clonotype was seen once. This sequence joins TRBV28 and TRBJ2-1; TRBD2 matches 9 bases. The J segment lost 12 bases and the V segment lost 6 bases, leaving 6 bases of the junction unmatched. CDR1 MDHEN and CDR2 SYDVKM come from the germline V gene. The CDR3 runs 12 residues. CDR3 sequence (DNA): TGTGCCAGCAGGCTAGCGGGAATCCCGCAGTTCTTC. Translation gives CASRLAGIPQFF.

The rearrangement uses TRBV25-1 and TRBJ2-1; unclear D gene. This CDR3 region has 11 residues. The germline gives CDR1 MGHDK, CDR2 SYGVNS. Trimming removed 6 bases from V and 6 bases from J, with 6 bases in between. This CDR3 reads CASRDANEQFF. The CDR3 DNA sequence: TGTGCCAGCAGGGATGCCAATGAGCAGTTCTTC.

The chain has TRBV20-1 and TRBJ1-1, with 8 bases fitting TRBD1. The CDR3 extends over 15 amino acids. Germline V CDR1 and CDR2: DFQATT, SNEGSKA (reference sequence). The trim removed 0 bases at V and 8 bases at J, leaving 11 bases unmatched. CDR3 in amino acids: CSARDVTGEGWEAFF. CDR3 DNA: TGCAGTGCTAGAGACGTGACAGGGGAGGGTTGGGAAGCTTTCTTT.

Here the CDR3 DNA reads TGTGCCAGCAGCCTGGGGACACCTCCTGGCTACACCTTC. Amino acid sequence: CASSLGTPPGYTF. The chain combines TRBV28 with TRBJ1-2, with a tentative D call TRBD1 (6 bases). This CDR3 spans 13 amino acids. The V end lost 6 bases, the J end lost 7 bases, and 15 bases lay between the germline ends. Germline assignment: CDR1 MDHEN and CDR2 SYDVKM.

The J gene is TRBJ2-5, the V gene TRBV10-3, with D perhaps TRBD1 (6 bases). The CDR3 consists of 14 residues. Trimming removed 6 bases at V and 2 bases at J, with 13 bases between. The V gene's germline CDR1 is ENHRY and CDR2 SYGVKD. The CDR3: CAISLDRIQETQYF. The CDR3 nucleotides are TGTGCCATCAGCCTAGACAGGATTCAAGAGACCCAGTACTTC.

V usage is TRBV20-1 and J usage is TRBJ2-1; TRBD2 matches 11 bases. This CDR3 has 14 residues. J was trimmed by 8 bases and V by 1 base; bases with no gene match: 4. Germline CDR1 is DFQATT and CDR2 is SNEGSKA (reference sequence). The CDR3 reads CSARGGTSGYEQFF. The CDR3 DNA sequence: TGCAGTGCTAGAGGCGGGACTAGCGGCTATGAGCAGTTCTTC.

The chain recombines TRBV11-2 with TRBJ2-1; 7 bases fit TRBD1. Germline CDR1 SGHAT, CDR2 FQNNGV. Germline trimming cut 2 bases from V and 7 bases from J; bases unmatched to any gene: 2. This CDR3 is 13 amino acids long. CDR3 DNA: TGTGCCAGCAGCTTAACACAGGGGAATGAGCAGTTCTTC. It encodes CASSLTQGNEQFF.

The J gene is TRBJ1-3, the V gene TRBV6-5; perhaps TRBD1 as D (6 bases). This CDR3 comprises 13 residues. V lost 5 bases to trimming and J lost 5 bases, with 10 bases between them. Germline CDR1 MNHEY, CDR2 SVGAGI. CDR3 sequence reads: CASSPGDRNTIYF. The DNA for the CDR3 is TGTGCCAGCAGTCCTGGGGACAGAAACACCATATATTTT.

J is TRBJ2-5 and V is TRBV15; 7 bases align to TRBD1. J gave up 2 bases and V 5 bases, and 8 bases lay outside the gene matches. The CDR3 contains 15 residues. CDR1 is LNHNV and CDR2 is YYDKDF in the germline V gene (reference sequence). This chain's CDR3 is CATSLTGESQETQYF. As DNA, the CDR3 is TGTGCCACCAGCCTAACAGGGGAATCTCAAGAGACCCAGTACTTC.

The J gene is TRBJ2-5, the V gene TRBV20-1, with 14 bases identical to TRBD2. CDR3 size: 16 residues. V shed 3 bases and J 4 bases; nucleotides not matched to a gene: 7. Germline CDR1 is DFQATT and CDR2 is SNEGSKA (reference sequence). CDR3 sequence reads: CSASRLAGGGAETQYF. CDR3 coding DNA: TGCAGTGCTAGTAGACTAGCGGGAGGGGGGGCAGAGACCCAGTACTTC.

In its sample, this clonotype was seen once. This chain joins TRBV12-3 or TRBV12-4 and TRBJ2-6; no reliable D call. The V and J ends lost 0 bases and 0 bases respectively, with 9 bases between them. The CDR3 runs 17 residues. CDR3 loop: CASSLAIQDSGANVLTF. The DNA of the CDR3 is TGTGCCAGCAGTTTAGCTATCCAAGACTCTGGGGCCAACGTCCTGACTTTC.

The chain employs TRBV7-2 and TRBJ2-7; 7 positions agree with TRBD2. With 2 bases clipped from V and 1 base from J, the junction kept 14 bases outside the gene matches. The germline CDR1 and CDR2 sequences are SGHTA and FQGNSA. The CDR3 consists of 18 residues. The CDR3 protein is CASSLQPTGRGNSYEQYF. As DNA, the CDR3 is TGTGCCAGCAGCTTACAGCCGACTGGGCGGGGGAATTCCTACGAGCAGTACTTC.

The chain uses TRBV29-1 and TRBJ2-2; 9 nucleotides agree with TRBD1. The V gene's germline CDR1 is SQVTM and CDR2 ANQGSEA. The CDR3 consists of 13 residues. Germline trimming cut 4 bases from V and 5 bases from J; bases unmatched to any gene: 2. CDR3 coding DNA: TGCAGCGTTGTACAGGGGGCGACCGGGGAGCTGTTTTTT. This codes for CSVVQGATGELFF.

The chain employs TRBV27 and TRBJ1-1; D uncertain. This CDR3 is 14 amino acids long. Trimming stripped 1 base from V and 1 base from J, with 7 bases between. Germline-derived CDR1 and CDR2 are MNHEY and SMNVEV (reference sequence). The CDR3, as DNA: TGTGCCAGCAGTTTATTATCACGGAACACTGAAGCTTTCTTT. Translating it yields CASSLLSRNTEAFF.

The V gene is TRBV12-3 or TRBV12-4, the J gene TRBJ1-1, with D perhaps matching TRBD1 (5 bases). The V and J ends lost 6 bases and 1 base respectively, with 15 bases between them. This CDR3 has 15 amino acids. The chain's CDR3 is CASSPYHGGNTEAFF. The CDR3 region has the DNA TGTGCCAGCAGCCCCTACCATGGGGGGAACACTGAAGCTTTCTTT.

This CDR3 is CAITAGNTEAFF. Here the CDR3 DNA reads TGTGCCATCACCGCGGGGAACACTGAAGCTTTCTTT. This chain uses TRBV6-2 or TRBV6-3 with TRBJ1-1; no reliable D call. Trimming removed 10 bases from V and 1 base from J, with 10 bases in between. The CDR3 is made up of 12 amino acids. Germline V lookup: CDR1 MNHEY, CDR2 SVGEGT.

The table lists this clonotype with a count of one. The chain combines TRBV5-4 with TRBJ2-5; D gene uncertain. Germline V gene sequence: CDR1 SGHNT, CDR2 YYREEE (reference sequence). V lost 4 bases and J 1 base, leaving 14 bases between the germline ends. The CDR3 covers 15 residues. The CDR3 coding sequence is TGTGCCAGCAGCGCGGAGCCAAGGTCCCAAGAGACCCAGTACTTC. Protein: CASSAEPRSQETQYF. Based on the CDR3 plus reference TRBV5-4 and TRBJ2-5, the full variable domain is ETGVTQSPTHLIKTRGQQVTLRCSSQSGHNTVSWYQQALGQGPQFIFQYYREEENGRGNFPPRFSGLQFPNYSSELNVNALELDDSALYLCASSAEPRSQETQYFGPGTRLLVL.

The chain joins TRBV20-1 to TRBJ1-2; D is unresolved. The CDR3 contains 9 residues. Germline CDR1 reads DFQATT; CDR2 reads SNEGSKA (reference sequence). CDR3 nucleotides: TGCAGAGAGGGCGGCGGCTACACCTTC. As protein: CREGGGYTF.

This chain joins TRBV4-1 and TRBJ2-3; no reliable D call. This CDR3 has 15 amino acids. Germline-derived CDR1 and CDR2 are MGHRA and YSYEKL. Trimming took off 1 base at V and 2 bases at J, with 10 bases between the two ends. In nucleotides, the CDR3 is TGCGCCAGCAGCCAAGTGGGCACTCTCACAGATACGCAGTATTTT. Translation gives CASSQVGTLTDTQYF.

This sequence joins TRBV11-1 and TRBJ2-1, with 9 bases aligning to TRBD2. This CDR3 is built from 16 residues. Germline CDR1 SGHAT, CDR2 FQDESV (reference sequence). Trimming cost V 5 bases and J 8 bases; bases outside gene matches: 13. CDR3 residues: CASSGQVSGSIYEQFF. CDR3 bases: TGTGCCAGCAGCGGACAAGTTAGCGGGAGCATCTATGAGCAGTTCTTC.

The chain employs TRBV20-1 and TRBJ1-2, with 7 bases matching TRBD1. In germline, CDR1 is DFQATT, CDR2 SNEGSKA (reference sequence). The CDR3 is 14 residues long. Losses at the gene ends were 6 bases for V and 3 bases for J; bases not matched to a gene: 10. DNA of the CDR3: TGCAGTGCCCCGGGACAGCGGGACGACTATGGCTACACCTTC. Residues: CSAPGQRDDYGYTF.

This chain links TRBV9 with TRBJ2-1, with a weak D call TRBD2 (6 bases). V lost 5 bases and J lost 4, with 13 bases in between. The CDR3 is made up of 14 amino acids. In germline, CDR1 is SGDLS, CDR2 YYNGEE. The CDR3 protein is CASSRESRYNEQFF. As DNA, the CDR3 is TGTGCCAGCAGTCGGGAGAGTAGGTACAATGAGCAGTTCTTC.